This TCR beta chain came from a study of post-analysis software for immune sequencing data (dated by TCRdb to the mid-2010s). For the wider study: Relapsing-remitting, secondary progressive and progressive-relapsing multiple sclerosis were recorded as disease courses, and subtype annotation was lacking for some patients. A subset of samples was prepared in parallel using single-end sample barcoding, then pooled and co-amplified after Illumina adapter ligation. The patient repertoires were set against approximately 10 previously published healthy control repertoires from donors whose ages ranged from about 6 to 26 years. Beyond this particular receptor, the publication reports: When samples were clustered directly using the F measure, samples prepared in the same batch co-clustered strongly, which prompted a batch-effect correction. Significantly higher frequencies in patients than in controls were found for several TRBV segments, including TRBV5-6, TRBV5-1 and TRBV20-1. Normalized Chao1 diversity was significantly lower in multiple sclerosis patients than controls, suggesting substantial peripheral T-cell clonal expansion. The control group was slightly older than the multiple sclerosis patient group.

The germline V gene specifies SGHDT as CDR1 and YYEEEE as CDR2. V is reduced by 0 bases and J by 5 bases, leaving a spacing of 20 bases between them. Measured from the cysteine to the phenylalanine, the CDR3 is 17 residues long. The sequence is cut down to CDR3 DNA, 51 bases in frame from base 1. TCR beta repertoires were profiled from peripheral blood of 13 young patients with multiple sclerosis to demonstrate the VDJtools post-analysis software. The patients with multiple sclerosis were children and adolescents between about 6 and 17 years of age. The protocol used for the library was PCR. Instrument on record: Illumina HiSeq 2500. To reduce PCR and sequencing biases, unique molecular identifiers were built into the TCR beta cDNA libraries. Approximately 500,000 cDNA molecules were obtained per 1 to 10 million input T cells, so each molecule approximated one T cell. The same protocol used for the earlier healthy control dataset was applied to prepare and sequence the patient libraries. Samples belonging to the same batch were prepared together, multiplexed and sequenced on a shared HiSeq lane. In the paper's pipeline: Raw barcoded reads were processed with MIGEC, discarding single-read molecular identifier groups before consensus assembly and CDR3 extraction. Clonotype tables were post-analysed with VDJtools, and diversity was normalized by down-sampling all datasets to the smallest sample size. To correct batch-related cross-sample contamination, repertoire overlap clustering matched CDR3 amino acid sequences but not nucleotide sequences. TCRdb redid the processing of the public reads, applying fastp at Q25 and MiXCR, and retained in-frame beta chains. CDR3 protein sequences are deduplicated, and each keeps its most common genes and DNA. These V and J calls derive from TCRdb rather than the authors' analysis. Within this sample are about 620,000 distinct CDR3 sequences, with 44% of them counted one time only. Clones ranked in the top ten supply approximately 1.7% of the sample.

A word on this clonotype: Its antigen is not yet known. Per-base qualities were not stored, and no clone one base away is much larger.

Source material: blood. The clonotype originates from a girl under 18 with multiple sclerosis. The sequence is built from TRBV5-6 and TRBJ2-5; the D element might be TRBD1 or TRBD2, as each aligns at 5 bases. The bases are TGTGCCAGCAGCTTGGGGGGGTGGAGGACGCGGGCGGAGACCCAGTACTTC. This encodes CASSLGGWRTRAETQYF.